Below, one TCR beta chain is given with its context. There is no known antigen for this receptor. Within one base of it there is no much larger clone, and no base qualities were kept. This sample is drawn from a study of T cell responses to AZD1222 COVID-19 vaccine (dated by TCRdb to the early 2020s). About the investigation overall: AZD1222 recipients with second doses at about 4 weeks or about 12 weeks were pooled, because spike-specific TCR depth and breadth did not differ between schedules. TCR sequencing was performed for roughly 250 trial participants, of whom about 200 were given two doses of AZD1222 and approximately 25 were given two doses of MenACWY control vaccine. Trial participants were enrolled by age into subgroups of 18-55, 56-69 and 70-plus years, and approximately 150, 30 and 60 TCR-sequenced participants, respectively, were included in these subgroups. General study outcomes and caveats: In the small 56-69-year group, the increase in depth fell short of significance, most likely because of low power. After two AZD1222 doses, spike-specific TCR breadth and depth were significantly higher than at day 0 and than in MenACWY recipients. Because no samples from the day 14 peak response were available, repertoires could be characterized only after the peak T cell response. Conclusions about previously exposed vaccinees were limited because only 6 or 7 AZD1222 recipients were SARS-CoV-2 seropositive at baseline. Most participants were white British and females outnumbered males, and the authors suggested that clonal diversity may have been underestimated. The vaccine-associated CD4 TCRs covered the entire spike protein, and the dominant responses fell in regions 160-218 and 743-854. Reportedly, almost half of the unique spike-specific TCRs recognized epitopes lying outside the regions that are mutated in the B.1.351 and B.1.1.7 variants.

Taken with the paper, the label for time point translates to: baseline before first vaccination. Vaccinee samples came from UK trials COV001 and COV002, including a single-blind randomized controlled phase 2/3 trial of AZD1222 (ChAdOx1 nCoV-19) in healthy adults. Trial participant PBMC samples were collected at day 0 and day 28 after the second dose for TCRbeta chain sequencing. The CDR3 regions of human TCRbeta chains were subjected to immunosequencing. The authors' analysis ran thus. TCRs in the repertoires were matched against a reference library of SARS-CoV-2-specific TCRs that had been generated with the MIRA antigen-specificity platform. Breadth was defined as the fraction of unique TCRs that were SARS-CoV-2-associated. Depth was defined as the fraction of total T cells that were SARS-CoV-2-associated. Using the MIRA data, each spike-specific TCR was mapped to the spike region that the TCR reacts to and placed in a CD4 or CD8 class. Log10-transformed breadth and depth values were compared by one-way ANOVA with Sidak's multiple comparisons tests. The immuneACCESS repertoire file appears here via TCRdb, limited to in-frame rearrangements. These files lack a portion of the clones; in checked studies, under half of the deficit traces to unresolved V genes, and the cause of the others is not known. The DNA was the basis for D and trimming; V, J and clone size are from that table. The sample table lists some 94,000 clones, approximately 90% of them with a count of one. The ten largest account for more than 9.5% of the sample.

The V end loses 6 bases and the J end loses 8 bases, and a stretch of 13 bases separates them. Spanning cysteine to phenylalanine, the CDR3 consists of 12 amino acids. Only CDR3 DNA remains: 36 bases, in frame from the first base. This material consisted of peripheral blood, taken on day 0 of AZD1222 vaccination. The source of this sequence is an adult in good health. The chain uses TRBV12-3 or TRBV12-4 and TRBJ1-1; the D gene is possibly TRBD1, with 5 bases matching. Here the CDR3 is given as CASRSGPQEAFF. DNA sequence: TGTGCCAGCAGGTCGGGACCGCAGGAAGCTTTCTTT.